This TCR beta chain is from a study of T cell repertoires in cytomegalovirus infection. Whole-study context: Evidence of both CMV infection and a matching HLA type came from public TCR beta signatures. Points from the study as a whole: The ex vivo response showed dominance by HLA-C-restricted CMV-specific TCR beta clonotypes.

With 3 bases removed from V and 4 bases from J, the gap between germline ends came to 13 bases. Germline V CDR1 and CDR2: MRHNA, SNTAGT. This CDR3 comprises 15 residues. As to this clonotype: What it binds is unknown.

Via MiXCR, TCRdb re-called the reads, giving one row per CDR3 protein. The table lists about 920,000 distinct CDR3 sequences, about 33% of them singletons, with 10% to 15% in the top ten. The sequencing here drew on cultured CD8+ T cells from PBMCs, taken from culture after CMV antigen stimulation. The genes are TRBV6-4 and TRBJ1-5; perhaps TRBD1 as D (5 bases). The clonotype was recovered from a human donor in good health (CMV status not recorded). Some clones in this sample may be carry-over from other donors' samples. CDR3 bases: TGTGCCAGCAGTGAGGGACCGCTGGGGAATCAGCCCCAGCATTTT. Its protein product is CASSEGPLGNQPQHF.